Reported below is one T cell receptor beta chain. Its antigen target is currently unknown. No clone much larger than this one lies a single base away; base qualities are absent. Whole blood was collected in K2EDTA tubes by collaborating institutions according to the institutions' own protocols. For TCRbeta analysis, collaborators shipped samples in one of three forms: frozen whole blood, isolated PBMCs, or DNA extracted from either of those sample types. The data originate from a study of blood T cell repertoires in COVID-19 (dated by TCRdb to the early 2020s). Background on the whole study: Samples covering the acute and convalescent phases of COVID-19 were provided by collaborators in the United States, Italy and Spain. The samples were drawn from the first 160 participants of the ongoing ImmuneRACE study and from about 1,200 subjects provided by 6 global collaborators. Where available, HLA class I and class II types were obtained from metadata supplied by the sample provider rather than from assay-based typing. The prospective study material was composed of cDNA or gDNA derived from T cells, B-cell-depleted T cells, or PBMCs. Nearly every sample came with metadata listing a de-identified subject ID, COVID-19 status, age in years and sex. Subjects who had been exposed to COVID-19, were actively infected with it, or had recovered from it provided the deeply sampled blood TCRbeta repertoires that made up the dataset. The repertoires were made available in a free public database intended to serve as a resource for research on the immune response to SARS-CoV-2.

There are 15 amino acids in the CDR3, from cysteine to phenylalanine inclusive. The DNA shown is the 45-base CDR3, in frame from base 1. The junction shows trimming of 4 bases on V and 2 bases on J, and the gene matches do not reach 5 bases of it. CDR1 and CDR2 are drawn from the germline V gene: SGDLS, YYNGEE. Study-level results and caveats: How much clinical and demographic metadata was included differed by source and by participant, and the metadata was provided uncurated.

TCRbeta CDR3 regions were amplified from genomic DNA using the immunoSEQ Assay, a bias-controlled multiplex PCR. In the original analysis: Nucleated cell counts per sample were estimated from amplification of reference gene primers within the assay. To quantify the absolute abundance of each unique TCRbeta CDR3 rearrangement, sequence reads were collapsed and filtered. For each sample, productive Simpson clonality was calculated as the square root of Simpson's diversity index across productive rearrangements. Drawn from immuneACCESS, this table holds only the in-frame rearrangements with V and J called that TCRdb kept. Clones are partly lost; checked studies trace under half to an unresolved V gene and leave the rest unexplained. V and J calls and clone size follow that table, whereas D and trimming were derived from the DNA. The sample table shows 650,000 to 800,000 clones, and 90% are seen once. The ten most abundant clones make up approximately 0.25% of the sample.

Recombination joined TRBV9 with TRBJ2-3; 9 central nucleotides agree with TRBD2. This clonotype was obtained from a woman younger than 35 with acute or convalescent COVID-19. The sample was peripheral blood. The base sequence is TGTGCCAGCAGCAGTAGCGGGAGACACACAGATACGCAGTATTTT. Protein translation: CASSSSGRHTDTQYF.